This TCR beta chain was recovered during a study of T-cell memory formation after mild COVID-19. UMIs and sample barcodes were carried by the TCR alpha and TCR beta cDNA libraries that 5'RACE produced using constant-segment primers. TCRdb redid the calling of the 5' RACE reads with MiXCR, one entry per CDR3 protein. The sample lists over 300,000 distinct CDR3 sequences; 20% to 25% were seen once. CDR3 length: 15 amino acids. Looked up from germline, CDR1 is SGHRS and CDR2 is YFSETQ. J gave up 7 bases and V 7 bases, and 13 bases lay outside the gene matches. The J gene is TRBJ2-1, the V gene TRBV5-1; 8 nucleotides line up with TRBD2. The TCR was taken from a man younger than 35 who had mild COVID-19 (a few samples of this study predate the infection). Cell type and time point are not known. Sequencing used PBMCs or a T cell subset sorted from them (not recorded which). CDR3 DNA: TGCGCCAGCCTCCTTAGCGGGGCCCCCGGGAATGAGCAGTTCTTC. Translation: CASLLSGAPGNEQFF.